These 24 T cell receptor beta chains came from one sample sequenced in a study of T cells after yellow fever vaccination (dated by TCRdb to about 2019). The library was made by 5' RACE. The reads were generated on an Illumina NovaSeq 6000. TCRdb reanalyzed the raw reads on its own, using fastp at Q25 for trimming and MiXCR for clone calling, and kept in-frame beta chains. One record per CDR3 amino acid sequence lists the most common genes and DNA. Across this sample there are approximately 330,000 distinct CDR3 sequences, with approximately 12% seen only once. 2.5% to 3.5% of the sample lies in the top ten. The treatment or condition label of this sample denotes: live attenuated yellow fever vaccine strain. Source: CD4+ T cells sorted from PBMCs, taken 15 days after the yellow fever booster vaccination. All receptors derive from a man aged 18 to 29 who received the YFV17D yellow fever vaccine.

This clonotype turned up a few times. J is TRBJ2-7 and V is TRBV4-3; D is possibly TRBD2 (5 bases). The germline V gene has CDR1 LGHNA and CDR2 YSLEER. V lost 6 bases to trimming and J lost 0 bases, with 12 bases between them. The CDR3 runs to 14 residues. Here the CDR3 reads CASSLEESSYEQYF. For the CDR3, the DNA is TGCGCCAGCAGTTTGGAGGAGAGCTCCTACGAGCAGTACTTC.

This clonotype was seen a handful of times. The chain recombines TRBV6-5 with TRBJ2-6; no firm D call. V was cut by 0 bases and J by 3 bases, with 6 bases left in between. The germline gives CDR1 MNHEY, CDR2 SVGAGI. The CDR3 extends over 15 amino acids. The CDR3 DNA sequence: TGTGCCAGCAGTTACTCTGGGAATGGGGCCAACGTCCTGACTTTC. As protein: CASSYSGNGANVLTF.

This clonotype was recorded at least ten times. The rearrangement links TRBV7-9 to TRBJ1-2; D is possibly TRBD1 (5 bases). The CDR3 covers 15 residues. V lost 4 bases and J lost 8, with 20 bases in between. From germline, CDR1 is SEHNR and CDR2 FQNEAQ (reference sequence). The chain's CDR3 is CASSYPLTETGGYTF. The CDR3 DNA follows: TGTGCCAGCAGCTACCCGCTGACAGAAACGGGGGGCTACACCTTC.

This clonotype showed up many times. The chain joins TRBV28 to TRBJ1-3, with 7 bases that match TRBD1. The CDR3 runs to 14 residues. CDR1 MDHEN and CDR2 SYDVKM come from the germline V gene. Trimming at V came to 4 bases and at J to 4 bases, leaving 4 bases not matched to a gene. As DNA, the CDR3 is TGTGCCAGCAGTTCAGGGGGTACAGGAAACACCATATATTTT. It is translated as CASSSGGTGNTIYF. The entire variable domain, with the rest obtained from reference TRBV28 and TRBJ1-3, is as follows: DVKVTQSSRYLVKRTGEKVFLECVQDMDHENMFWYRQDPGLGLRLIYFSYDVKMKEKGDIPEGYSVSREKKERFSLILESASTNQTSMYLCASSSGGTGNTIYFGEGSWLTVV.

The table lists this clonotype with a few counts. This sequence joins TRBV12-3 or TRBV12-4 and TRBJ1-2, with D perhaps TRBD1 (5 bases). The V and J ends lost 5 bases and 4 bases respectively, with 14 bases between them. This CDR3 comprises 14 residues. For the CDR3, the DNA is TGTGCCAGCAGTCCCAGGGCAGGGACCTATGGCTACACCTTC. This translates into CASSPRAGTYGYTF.

The rearrangement uses TRBV24-1 and TRBJ2-7; D gene unclear. This CDR3 comprises 17 residues. V gave up 8 bases and J gave up 4 bases, with 26 bases separating them. CDR1 KGHDR and CDR2 SFDVKD come from the germline V gene. In nucleotides, the CDR3 is TGTGCCACCATCTTTGCCCCGAGACCTACCGAGGCGTACGAGCAGTACGTC. Translation gives CATIFAPRPTEAYEQYV.

This clonotype was seen a few times. This sequence joins TRBV18 and TRBJ1-1, with D tentatively TRBD1 (6 bases). The V and J ends lost 6 bases and 0 bases respectively, with 11 bases between them. This CDR3 spans 14 amino acids. Germline V CDR1 and CDR2: KGHSH, LQKENI. The CDR3 DNA follows: TGTGCCAGCTCTCCAGGGGTTATGAACACTGAAGCTTTCTTT. Its translation: CASSPGVMNTEAFF.

This clonotype was seen a handful of times. This chain uses TRBV5-1 with TRBJ2-3; 7 bases align to TRBD2. CDR1 is SGHRS and CDR2 is YFSETQ in the germline V gene. This CDR3 comprises 16 residues. V was clipped by 0 bases and J by 3 bases; unmatched bases: 7. The CDR3, as DNA: TGCGCCAGCAGCTTGGGAATACCGGGGGGAACAGATACGCAGTATTTT. It translates to CASSLGIPGGTDTQYF.

In its sample, this clonotype was seen a few times. CDR3 residues: CASSPALRVSTDTQYF. CDR3 DNA sequence: TGTGCCAGCAGCCCGGCGCTTCGGGTTAGCACAGATACGCAGTATTTT. V usage is TRBV7-2 and J usage is TRBJ2-3; D is uncertain. Germline V lookup: CDR1 SGHTA, CDR2 FQGNSA. V lost 5 bases, J lost 0 bases, and 15 bases lay in between. The CDR3 spans 16 residues.

This clonotype showed up many times. For the CDR3, the DNA is TGTGCCAGCAGTGAGGACAGAAACATTCAGTACTTC. Translating it yields CASSEDRNIQYF. The chain recombines TRBV2 with TRBJ2-4; the D gene is possibly TRBD1 (6 bases). V was trimmed by 3 bases and J by 6 bases, leaving 6 bases between them. Germline CDR1 and CDR2: SNHLY and FYNNEI. This CDR3 spans 12 amino acids.

The gene calls are TRBV7-9 and TRBJ1-1; D is uncertain. Germline CDR1 and CDR2: SEHNR and FQNEAQ (reference sequence). Trimming pared 4 bases from V and 0 bases from J, leaving 9 bases between. The CDR3 sequence is 14 residues long. This CDR3 reads CASSYETMNTEAFF. The CDR3 nucleotides are TGTGCCAGCAGCTATGAGACGATGAACACTGAAGCTTTCTTT. Complete variable domain (other parts from reference TRBV7-9 and TRBJ1-1): DTGVSQNPRHKITKRGQNVTFRCDPISEHNRLYWYRQTLGQGPEFLTYFQNEAQLEKSRLLSDRFSAERPKGSFSTLEIQRTEQGDSAMYLCASSYETMNTEAFFGQGTRLTVV.

J is TRBJ1-4 and V is TRBV7-3, with 10 nucleotides matching TRBD1. The V gene end was trimmed by 6 bases and the J gene end by 8 bases; junction bases not matched to a gene: 6. CDR1 and CDR2 from the germline V gene are SGHTA and FQGTGA. This CDR3 has 14 residues. For the CDR3, the DNA is TGTGCCAGCAGGGGACAGGGGAGTGGGGAAAAACTGTTTTTT. Its protein product is CASRGQGSGEKLFF. The full variable domain, in which reference TRBV7-3 and TRBJ1-4 provide the parts outside the CDR3, is GAGVSQTPSNKVTEKGKYVELRCDPISGHTALYWYRQSLGQGPEFLIYFQGTGAADDSGLPNDRFFAVRPEGSVSTLKIQRTERGDSAVYLCASRGQGSGEKLFFGSGTQLSVL.

The rearrangement links TRBV5-4 to TRBJ1-1; D unclear. CDR1 is SGHNT, CDR2 YYREEE, per germline (reference sequence). The germline V and J ends were trimmed by 7 bases and 1 base, with 14 bases remaining between them. This CDR3 comprises 14 residues. The DNA for the CDR3 is TGTGCCAGCCGTCCTGAATGGAAGAACACTGAAGCTTTCTTT. It encodes CASRPEWKNTEAFF.

The chain is built from TRBV28 and TRBJ1-1, with 11 bases that match TRBD1. Germline CDR1 is MDHEN and CDR2 is SYDVKM. The CDR3 covers 14 residues. CDR3 bases: TGTGCGATTAGGACAGGGGGCTTGGGCGGGAGTGCTTTCTTT. Translated, it gives CAIRTGGLGGSAFF.

This clonotype was seen a handful of times. The chain joins TRBV5-1 to TRBJ2-3, with D unresolved. Trimming stripped 0 bases from V and 1 base from J, with 12 bases between. The CDR3 extends over 16 amino acids. Germline CDR1 reads SGHRS; CDR2 reads YFSETQ. CDR3 loop: CASSLVAGLGTDTQYF. The CDR3 nucleotides read TGCGCCAGCAGCTTGGTCGCCGGATTGGGCACAGATACGCAGTATTTT.

This clonotype has a handful of counts. The chain combines TRBV20-1 with TRBJ2-5; tentative D call: TRBD2 (6 bases). V lost 5 bases and J lost 1, with 8 bases in between. Germline lookup yields CDR1 DFQATT and CDR2 SNEGSKA (reference sequence). The CDR3 totals 12 residues. The CDR3 spells CSARGLQETQYF. CDR3 DNA sequence: TGCAGTGCTCGGGGACTCCAAGAGACCCAGTACTTC.

This clonotype was seen only a few times. The rearrangement links TRBV6-5 to TRBJ2-7; D could derive from TRBD1 or TRBD2 (6 bases each). Germline V lookup: CDR1 MNHEY, CDR2 SVGAGI. The ends were cut back, 0 bases at V and 2 bases at J, with 14 bases in the middle. There are 16 residues in the CDR3. The chain's CDR3 is CASSYSRGHRTYEQYV. CDR3 DNA sequence: TGTGCCAGCAGTTACTCGCGGGGACACCGAACCTACGAGCAGTACGTC.

This clonotype was observed a handful of times. The gene calls are TRBV6-2 or TRBV6-3 and TRBJ1-1; D perhaps matches TRBD1 (6 bases). Germline V gives CDR1 MNHEY, CDR2 SVGEGT. V dropped 5 bases and J dropped 4 bases, with 14 bases sitting between them. The CDR3 runs to 14 residues. The DNA of the CDR3 is TGTGCCAGCAGTAGAGGTTGGGGGCGCACTGAAGCTTTCTTT. Protein product: CASSRGWGRTEAFF.

The chain has TRBV3-1 and TRBJ2-1; tentatively, D is TRBD2 (6 bases). V was cut by 3 bases and J by 10 bases, with 13 bases left in between. Germline loops: CDR1 LGHDT, CDR2 YNNKEL (reference sequence). The CDR3 has 13 residues. CDR3: CASSQIEGREQFF. In DNA form, the CDR3 reads TGTGCCAGCAGCCAGATTGAAGGGAGGGAGCAGTTCTTC.

This clonotype was detected ten times or more. The V and J genes are TRBV5-6 and TRBJ2-7; D is possibly TRBD1 (6 bases). The length of the CDR3 is 12 residues. Trimming took 4 bases from V and 4 from J, leaving 9 bases between them. Germline assignment: CDR1 SGHDT and CDR2 YYEEEE. CDR3: CASSAGEYEQYV. The CDR3 DNA is TGTGCCAGCAGCGCAGGGGAGTACGAGCAGTACGTC.

This clonotype showed up just a few times. The CDR3 protein is CASSRGMVTGELFF. The CDR3 nucleotides are TGCGCCAGCAGCCGGGGTATGGTAACCGGGGAGCTGTTTTTT. The V call is TRBV4-3, the J call TRBJ2-2; no clear D. Trimming removed 4 bases at V and 5 bases at J, with 11 bases between. The CDR3 totals 14 residues. Germline CDR1 is LGHNA and CDR2 is YSLEER.

In its sample, this clonotype was seen a few times. The rearrangement uses TRBV27 and TRBJ1-5; 11 bases match TRBD1. CDR3 length equals 16 residues. The V gene's germline CDR1 is MNHEY and CDR2 SMNVEV (reference sequence). Trimming took 5 bases from V and 4 from J; bases not matched to a gene: 7. CDR3 loop: CASSIGQGARNQPQHF. The CDR3 bases are TGTGCCAGCAGTATAGGACAGGGGGCGAGGAATCAGCCCCAGCATTTT.

The chain links TRBV30 to TRBJ1-4; D gene ambiguous. The CDR3 totals 14 residues. V lost 0 bases and J 5 bases, leaving 10 bases between the germline ends. Per germline, CDR1 GTSNPN and CDR2 SVGIG (reference sequence). The CDR3 here is CAWSVRAVNEKLFF. In DNA, the CDR3 is TGTGCCTGGAGTGTACGGGCGGTGAATGAAAAACTGTTTTTT. Drawing the rest from reference TRBV30 and TRBJ1-4, the complete variable domain is SQTIHQWPATLVQPVGSPLSLECTVEGTSNPNLYWYRQAAGRGLQLLFYSVGIGQISSEVPQNLSASRPQDRQFILSSKKLLLSDSGFYLCAWSVRAVNEKLFFGSGTQLSVL.

The chain has TRBV6-2 or TRBV6-3 and TRBJ2-4, with D possibly being TRBD2 (6 bases). Germline assignment: CDR1 MNHEY and CDR2 SVGEGT. The CDR3 covers 15 residues. The V end lost 6 bases, the J end lost 0 bases, and 12 bases lay between the germline ends. The CDR3 sequence: CASSPGGVAKNIQYF. The CDR3 DNA reads TGTGCCAGCAGCCCAGGAGGGGTAGCCAAAAACATTCAGTACTTC.